This TCR beta chain was captured by sequencing in a study of cytomegalovirus exposure and HLA in healthy donors. Points on this clone: Its antigen is still unknown.

Broader study findings: The study designated about 160 TCR beta chains cytomegalovirus-associated. Usually a TCR sequence was rare, but some public TCRs were found in many donors. Reports state that TCR beta sequences accurately predicted most subjects' HLA-A and HLA-B alleles.

Trimming took off 1 base at V and 7 bases at J, with 10 bases between the two ends. The germline gives CDR1 SQVTM, CDR2 ANQGSEA. The CDR3 consists of 12 residues. PCR amplification relied on 60 Vbeta primers (plus 13 Jbeta primers). Here immunoSEQ multiplex PCR was the method, and the copy in TCRdb shows in-frame clones only, minus some. The sample lists over 100,000 clones, approximately 10% occurring once. The TCR was taken from a middle-aged woman in good health and CMV-seropositive. The chain couples TRBV29-1 to TRBJ1-2; no clear D. The source material was PBMCs. CDR3 sequence reads: CSVEGGQPGYTF. CDR3 nucleotides: TGCAGCGTTGAAGGCGGGCAACCTGGCTACACCTTC.